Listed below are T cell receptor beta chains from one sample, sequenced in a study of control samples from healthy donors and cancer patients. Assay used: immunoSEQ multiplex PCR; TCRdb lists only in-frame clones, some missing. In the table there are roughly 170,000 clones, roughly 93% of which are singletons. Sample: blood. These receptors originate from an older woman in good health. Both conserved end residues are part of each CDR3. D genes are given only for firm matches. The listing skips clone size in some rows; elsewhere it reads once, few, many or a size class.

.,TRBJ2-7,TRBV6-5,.,CASTVRDSYEQYF,TGTGCCAGCACCGTCCGAGACAGTTACGAGCAGTACTTC
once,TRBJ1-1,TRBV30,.,CAWSVQVNTEAFF,TGTGCCTGGAGTGTACAAGTGAACACTGAAGCTTTCTTT
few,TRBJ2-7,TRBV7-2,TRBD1,CASSPRQGGVEQYF,TGTGCCAGCAGCCCCAGACAGGGGGGGGTCGAGCAGTACTTC
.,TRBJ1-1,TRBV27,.,CASSWREGNTEAFF,TGTGCCAGCAGTTGGCGGGAAGGCAACACTGAAGCTTTCTTT
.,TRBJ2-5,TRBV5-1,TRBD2,CASNTGVGLAGVEETQYF,TGCGCCAGCAACACAGGAGTGGGACTAGCGGGGGTCGAAGAGACCCAGTACTTC
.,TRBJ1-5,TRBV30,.,CAWSGKSNSNQPQHF,TGTGCCTGGAGCGGGAAGTCCAATAGCAATCAGCCCCAGCATTTT
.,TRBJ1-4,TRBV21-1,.,CASSKGGPRGHDEKLFF,TGTGCCAGCAGCAAAGGTGGCCCCCGAGGGCATGATGAAAAACTGTTTTTT
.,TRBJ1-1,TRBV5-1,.,CASSLQGHDTEAFF,TGCGCCAGCAGCTTACAGGGTCACGACACTGAAGCTTTCTTT
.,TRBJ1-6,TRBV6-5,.,CAGSSGQLEGSPLHF,TGTGCCGGCAGTTCCGGACAGCTCGAAGGTTCACCCCTCCACTTT
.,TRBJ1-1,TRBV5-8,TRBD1,CASSSGQVGDTEAFF,TGTGCCAGCAGCTCCGGACAGGTAGGCGACACTGAAGCTTTCTTT
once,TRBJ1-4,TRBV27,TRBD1,CASSPGQGAEASEKLFF,TGTGCCAGCAGTCCGGGACAGGGGGCTGAGGCTAGTGAAAAACTGTTTTTT
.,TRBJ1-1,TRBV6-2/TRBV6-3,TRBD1,CASTPTGGVSEAFF,TGTGCCAGCACCCCAACAGGGGGGGTTTCTGAAGCTTTCTTT
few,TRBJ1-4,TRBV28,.,CASSRQAPTNEKLFF,TGTGCCAGCAGTAGACAGGCCCCGACTAATGAAAAACTGTTTTTT
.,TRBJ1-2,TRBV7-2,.,CASSLGGPFEARGYTF,TGTGCCAGCAGCTTAGGGGGCCCGTTCGAAGCGAGGGGCTACACCTTC
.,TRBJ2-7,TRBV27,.,CAYQRSRGRYEQYF,TGTGCCTATCAACGGTCCAGGGGAAGGTACGAGCAGTACTTC
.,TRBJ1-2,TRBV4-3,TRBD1,CASSQDRTSSNYGYTF,TGCGCCAGCAGCCAGGACAGGACTTCTTCTAACTATGGCTACACCTTC
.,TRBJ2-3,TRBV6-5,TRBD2,CASSPTSGGADTQYF,TGTGCCAGCAGCCCGACTAGCGGGGGGGCGGATACGCAGTATTTT